Below, 24 T cell receptor beta chains from the same sample are listed, as sequenced in a study of identical twins. TCRdb analysed the 5' RACE reads with MiXCR anew, one entry per CDR3 protein. The table shows approximately 240,000 distinct CDR3 sequences, with over 11% occurring only once. The sequenced material came from memory (CD45RO+) T cells sorted from blood. The source is a woman between 18 and 29 years old in good health.

This clonotype was detected only a few times. The chain couples TRBV29-1 to TRBJ1-1; D gene uncertain. Germline assignment: CDR1 SQVTM and CDR2 ANQGSEA. V was clipped by 3 bases and J by 1 base, with 6 bases between them. The CDR3 is 12 amino acids. In nucleotides, the CDR3 is TGCAGCGTTGAGGCGGGGAACACTGAAGCTTTCTTT. Its protein is CSVEAGNTEAFF.

The rearrangement links TRBV7-2 to TRBJ2-7; TRBD2 might be the D (5 bases). CDR3 size: 16 residues. The V end was cut by 5 bases, the J end by 0 bases, with 17 bases between. Germline lookup yields CDR1 SGHTA and CDR2 FQGNSA. The CDR3 region is CASSAPSGSRSYEQYF. The CDR3 region has the DNA TGTGCCAGCAGCGCCCCAAGCGGATCCCGCTCCTACGAGCAGTACTTC.

This clonotype showed up just a few times. The CDR3 nucleotides read TGTGCCAGCACCCAGACAGGGAGTGAGACCCAGTACTTC. Amino acid sequence: CASTQTGSETQYF. This sequence joins TRBV27 and TRBJ2-5; the match to TRBD1 covers 7 bases. After removal of 7 bases from V and 5 bases from J, the junction contained 7 bases not matched to a gene. The CDR3 runs to 13 residues. CDR1 is MNHEY and CDR2 is SMNVEV in the germline V gene (reference sequence).

V usage is TRBV9 and J usage is TRBJ2-7; TRBD2 matches at 8 bases. Germline trimming cut 0 bases from V and 3 bases from J; bases unmatched to any gene: 8. The CDR3 extends over 16 amino acids. The germline V gene has CDR1 SGDLS and CDR2 YYNGEE. This CDR3 reads CASSVATGTSGYEQYF. The CDR3 region has the DNA TGTGCCAGCAGCGTAGCTACGGGAACTAGCGGCTACGAGCAGTACTTC.

This rearrangement joins TRBV7-9 to TRBJ1-2; D is unclear. The CDR3 is made up of 12 amino acids. V lost 5 bases and J lost 6, with 10 bases in between. In germline, CDR1 is SEHNR, CDR2 FQNEAQ (reference sequence). The CDR3 DNA is TGTGCCAGCAGCCCCGAGTCACATGGCTACACCTTC. Its translation: CASSPESHGYTF.

This clonotype came up a few times. The rearrangement joins TRBV24-1 to TRBJ2-1; perhaps TRBD2 as D (5 bases). The CDR3 contains 11 residues. The germline gives CDR1 KGHDR, CDR2 SFDVKD. The V end was cut by 6 bases, the J end by 7 bases, with 6 bases between. CDR3 region: CATSRGNEQFF. The DNA for the CDR3 is TGTGCCACCAGTAGAGGGAATGAGCAGTTCTTC.

The V gene is TRBV5-1, the J gene TRBJ2-1, with 9 nucleotides matching TRBD1. Per germline, CDR1 SGHRS and CDR2 YFSETQ. This CDR3 has 16 amino acids. Germline trimming cut 4 bases from V and 5 bases from J; bases unmatched to any gene: 10. The CDR3 sequence: CASSRTGAMTDNEQFF. CDR3 nucleotide sequence: TGCGCCAGCAGCAGGACAGGGGCAATGACTGACAATGAGCAGTTCTTC. The complete variable domain, with remaining parts taken from reference TRBV5-1 and TRBJ2-1, reads KAGVTQTPRYLIKTRGQQVTLSCSPISGHRSVSWYQQTPGQGLQFLFEYFSETQRNKGNFPGRFSGRQFSNSRSEMNVSTLELGDSALYLCASSRTGAMTDNEQFFGPGTRLTVL.

The chain employs TRBV11-2 and TRBJ1-2, with D unresolved. V was shortened by 5 bases and J by 4 bases, with 14 bases between the two germline ends. The CDR3 contains 14 residues. Germline V lookup: CDR1 SGHAT, CDR2 FQNNGV. CDR3 DNA sequence: TGTGCCAGCAGCCCCGGGCCAGAAATCTATGGCTACACCTTC. Amino acid sequence: CASSPGPEIYGYTF.

The chain recombines TRBV20-1 with TRBJ2-1, with 8 bases aligning to TRBD2. Germline CDR1 reads DFQATT; CDR2 reads SNEGSKA (reference sequence). The V gene end was trimmed by 0 bases and the J gene end by 7 bases; junction bases not matched to a gene: 8. CDR3 size: 15 residues. CDR3 coding DNA: TGCAGTGCTAGAGATCGGGGGGGCCCCAAGAATGAGCAGTTCTTC. Its protein product is CSARDRGGPKNEQFF.

This clonotype was counted many times. The genes are TRBV6-2 or TRBV6-3 and TRBJ2-4, with TRBD2 as a possible D gene (5 bases). This CDR3 has 12 amino acids. Germline V CDR1 and CDR2: MNHEY, SVGEGT. V was shortened by 6 bases and J by 8 bases, with 11 bases between the two germline ends. The CDR3 reads CASRDEGDIQYF. The CDR3 DNA reads TGTGCCAGCAGGGACGAGGGAGACATTCAGTACTTC.

This clonotype was seen a handful of times. CDR3 DNA sequence: TGTGCCTGGAGTATGGCAGGGGGACTCTATGGCTACACCTTC. As protein: CAWSMAGGLYGYTF. The J gene is TRBJ1-2, the V gene TRBV30, with 7 bases aligning to TRBD1. The CDR3 has 14 residues. Trimming took 2 bases from V and 4 from J; bases not matched to a gene: 7. Germline CDR1 reads GTSNPN; CDR2 reads SVGIG (reference sequence).

The table lists this clonotype with many counts. The rearrangement links TRBV3-1 to TRBJ2-1, with D possibly matching TRBD2 (5 bases). Trimming shortened V by 5 bases and J by 9 bases, and 14 bases separated the two germline ends. The CDR3 is 13 residues long. Looked up from germline, CDR1 is LGHDT and CDR2 is YNNKEL (reference sequence). CDR3 nucleotide sequence: TGTGCCAGCAGCGAGGGTCCGTCGGGTGAGCAGTTCTTC. As protein: CASSEGPSGEQFF.

V gene TRBV7-3 combines with J gene TRBJ1-2; D remains unclear. CDR3 size: 14 residues. Trimming took off 1 base at V and 7 bases at J, with 13 bases between the two ends. Germline V CDR1 and CDR2: SGHTA, FQGTGA. Here the CDR3 reads CASSLIDPAGGYTF. The CDR3 coding sequence is TGTGCCAGCAGCTTAATCGACCCGGCGGGTGGCTACACCTTC.

The chain couples TRBV7-2 to TRBJ1-2, with 9 positions matching TRBD1. V was clipped by 6 bases and J by 5 bases; unmatched bases: 4. In germline, CDR1 is SGHTA, CDR2 FQGNSA. This CDR3 region has 13 residues. The CDR3 coding sequence is TGTGCCAGCAGTACAGACAGGGGGTATGGCTACACCTTC. Its translation is CASSTDRGYGYTF.

This clonotype has ten or more counts. This chain uses TRBV7-6 with TRBJ2-1, with a weak D call TRBD2 (6 bases). This CDR3 contains 17 residues. V dropped 2 bases and J dropped 3 bases, with 17 bases sitting between them. Germline V gene sequence: CDR1 SGHVS, CDR2 FNYEAQ. The CDR3: CASSLRGVAGSYNEQFF. The CDR3 DNA reads as TGTGCCAGCAGCTTAAGAGGGGTTGCGGGGAGCTACAATGAGCAGTTCTTC.

This rearrangement joins TRBV15 to TRBJ2-3, with D hard to call. The CDR3 covers 12 residues. Germline V CDR1 and CDR2: LNHNV, YYDKDF (reference sequence). Between the trimmed V and J ends, which lost 5 bases and 10 bases, there was a span of 13 bases. The CDR3 sequence: CATSGENMPQYF. The CDR3 DNA is TGTGCCACCAGCGGGGAAAATATGCCGCAGTATTTT.

The rearrangement links TRBV11-1 to TRBJ2-3; TRBD2 matches 12 bases. The germline V gene has CDR1 SGHAT and CDR2 FQDESV (reference sequence). The V and J ends lost 8 bases and 4 bases, in that order; junction bases with no gene match: 16. This CDR3 spans 18 amino acids. The CDR3 bases are TGTGCCAGCTTCTCCGGGGGCCTAGCGGGAGGGCCTCCAGATACGCAGTATTTT. As protein: CASFSGGLAGGPPDTQYF.

Concerning this clonotype itself: A much larger clone is a single base away; this may be a read error. The chain employs TRBV5-1 and TRBJ2-3, with 10 bases identical to TRBD2. Germline V gene sequence: CDR1 SGHRS, CDR2 YFSETQ. CDR3 length equals 16 residues. The V and J ends lost 4 bases and 2 bases, in that order; junction bases with no gene match: 7. The CDR3 loop is CASSPGTSVYTDTQYF. CDR3 DNA: TGCGCCAGCAGCCCGGGGACTAGCGTTTACACAGATACGCAGTATTTT. The entire variable domain, with the rest obtained from reference TRBV5-1 and TRBJ2-3, is as follows: KAGVTQTPRYLIKTRGQQVTLSCSPISGHRSVSWYQQTPGQGLQFLFEYFSETQRNKGNFPGRFSGRQFSNSRSEMNVSTLELGDSALYLCASSPGTSVYTDTQYFGPGTRLTVL.

This clonotype has more than one count but fewer than ten. This chain connects TRBV6-5 to TRBJ2-7, with 8 nucleotides matching TRBD1. The CDR3 has 12 residues. The ends lost 2 bases at V and 10 bases at J; junction bases unmatched: 4. CDR1 and CDR2 (germline): MNHEY, SVGAGI. The CDR3 nucleotides read TGTGCCAGCAGTTACAACAGGGGGTTTCAGTACTTC. Amino acids: CASSYNRGFQYF.

This chain connects TRBV7-8 to TRBJ2-1; TRBD1 matches 8 bases. After removal of 8 bases from V and 3 bases from J, the junction contained 18 bases not matched to a gene. Germline CDR1 reads SGHVS; CDR2 reads FQNEAQ. The CDR3 sequence is 18 residues long. As DNA, the CDR3 is TGTGCCAGCTGCGTCCCGGGACAGGAGTTTCGCGTCTACAATGAGCAGTTCTTC. Translation: CASCVPGQEFRVYNEQFF.

The V call is TRBV20-1, the J call TRBJ2-7, with 10 positions matching TRBD1. The J segment lost 3 bases and the V segment lost 6 bases, leaving 5 bases of the junction unmatched. CDR3 length equals 13 residues. Germline values: CDR1 DFQATT, CDR2 SNEGSKA (reference sequence). Here the CDR3 reads CSATGTGDYEQYF. The CDR3 DNA follows: TGCAGTGCAACCGGGACAGGGGACTACGAGCAGTACTTC.

This clonotype was picked up a small number of times. V and J are TRBV7-9 and TRBJ2-6, with D perhaps assigned TRBD1 or TRBD2 (5 bases each). Germline V lookup: CDR1 SEHNR, CDR2 FQNEAQ (reference sequence). Trimming stripped 0 bases from V and 4 bases from J, with 13 bases between. This CDR3 has 17 amino acids. The CDR3 DNA is TGTGCCAGCAGCTTAGCACGGTTGGGGGTCGGGGCCAACGTCCTGACTTTC. Its translation: CASSLARLGVGANVLTF.

To note about this clonotype: A junction end diverges from the germline sequence, so it may reflect a read error. The chain carries TRBV12-3 or TRBV12-4 and TRBJ1-1; no clear D. The CDR3 is made up of 12 amino acids. The CDR3: CASSFVDTESFF. In DNA form, the CDR3 reads TGTGCCAGCAGTTTCGTTGACACTGAATCTTTCTTT.

The chain employs TRBV20-1 and TRBJ1-2, with TRBD1 as a possible D gene (5 bases). Trimming left V 6 bases short and J 6 bases short, with 23 bases between. Germline CDR1 is DFQATT and CDR2 is SNEGSKA (reference sequence). The CDR3 has 15 residues. The CDR3 DNA is TGCAGTGCGTTCAATATAAACGGGGGGATGAATGGCTACACCTTC. Residues: CSAFNINGGMNGYTF.